These 26 T cell receptor beta chains were all obtained from the same sample, sequenced in a study of identical twins. MiXCR, run by TCRdb on the 5' RACE reads, gives a single entry per CDR3 protein. The sample has 200,000 to 250,000 distinct CDR3 sequences, over 12% seen once; the top ten hold under 9.5%. The sample was memory (CD45RO+) T cells sorted from blood. These receptors originate from a woman under 30 in good health.

This clonotype was counted only a few times. V gene TRBV7-9 combines with J gene TRBJ1-4, with D hard to call. Trimming took off 2 bases at V and 10 bases at J, with 11 bases between the two ends. This CDR3 has 13 amino acids. Germline lookup yields CDR1 SEHNR and CDR2 FQNEAQ (reference sequence). In nucleotides, the CDR3 is TGTGCCAGCAGCTTAAATGCAGTCGGAAAACTGTTTTTT. Encoded protein: CASSLNAVGKLFF.

This clonotype was seen many times. This chain connects TRBV18 to TRBJ1-5, with 9 bases identical to TRBD1. Unmatched junction bases numbered 6, after V lost 0 bases and J lost 3 bases. In germline, CDR1 is KGHSH, CDR2 LQKENI. The CDR3 is made up of 17 amino acids. CDR3 sequence (DNA): TGTGCCAGCTCACCACCGGGACAGGGAGATACCAATCAGCCCCAGCATTTT. This sequence encodes CASSPPGQGDTNQPQHF.

The chain is built from TRBV6-1 and TRBJ2-7; D may be TRBD1 (5 bases). Germline CDR1 and CDR2: MNHNS and SASEGT. The V and J ends lost 8 bases and 3 bases respectively, with 11 bases between them. CDR3 length equals 12 residues. The CDR3: CASYRHDYEQYF. Written as DNA, the CDR3 is TGTGCCAGCTACAGGCACGACTACGAGCAGTACTTC.

The chain is built from TRBV4-1 and TRBJ2-1; no clear D. The V gene's germline CDR1 is MGHRA and CDR2 YSYEKL. CDR3 size: 18 residues. V lost 0 bases, J lost 2 bases, and 17 bases lay in between. DNA for the CDR3: TGCGCCAGCAGCCAAGATCTAATCTTCCAGCCGCCCTACAATGAGCAGTTCTTC. Its translation is CASSQDLIFQPPYNEQFF.

This clonotype has just a few counts. The V and J genes are TRBV6-5 and TRBJ1-2; D is perhaps TRBD1 (5 bases). The CDR3 sequence is 15 residues long. Germline values: CDR1 MNHEY, CDR2 SVGAGI. Trimming shortened V by 3 bases and J by 7 bases, and 18 bases separated the two germline ends. As DNA, the CDR3 is TGTGCCAGCAGTTATTCTGCTCGGACATTGGGTGGCTACACCTTC. Amino acids: CASSYSARTLGGYTF.

The chain recombines TRBV21-1 with TRBJ1-5; the table assigns TRBD1, which was not confirmed against the DNA. TRBV21-1 represents a pseudogene. CDR3 size: 17 residues. In DNA form, the CDR3 reads TGTGCCAGCAGCGGGGGGTCGGGACAGGTTAGCAATCAGCCCCAGCATTTT. The encoded protein is CASSGGSGQVSNQPQHF.

This clonotype occurred many times. The CDR3: CASSSVGLAGDGAQYF. CDR3 coding DNA: TGTGCCAGCAGTTCCGTCGGACTAGCGGGAGACGGGGCGCAGTATTTT. This sequence joins TRBV27 and TRBJ2-3; TRBD2 agrees at 13 bases. Per germline, CDR1 MNHEY and CDR2 SMNVEV (reference sequence). The ends lost 4 bases at V and 10 bases at J; junction bases unmatched: 11. The CDR3 consists of 16 residues.

The chain has TRBV7-6 and TRBJ2-3; 10 bases map to TRBD2. After removal of 0 bases from V and 4 bases from J, the junction contained 4 bases not matched to a gene. The CDR3 is 16 amino acids. Looked up from germline, CDR1 is SGHVS and CDR2 is FNYEAQ. CDR3 region: CASSLARLAGADTQYF. CDR3 DNA sequence: TGTGCCAGCAGCTTAGCGCGGCTAGCGGGAGCAGATACGCAGTATTTT.

There are many counts of this clonotype. This rearrangement joins TRBV12-3 or TRBV12-4 to TRBJ2-3; possibly TRBD1 for D (6 bases). Trimming stripped 7 bases from V and 1 base from J, with 15 bases between. This CDR3 contains 15 residues. CDR3 amino acids: CASTPPGVGTDTQYF. In nucleotides, the CDR3 is TGTGCCAGCACCCCCCCAGGGGTGGGCACAGATACGCAGTATTTT.

This clonotype showed up many times. The chain links TRBV5-6 to TRBJ2-1; 10 positions match TRBD2. Germline loops: CDR1 SGHDT, CDR2 YYEEEE. CDR3 length: 14 amino acids. The V and J ends lost 8 bases and 4 bases, in that order; junction bases with no gene match: 6. The CDR3 DNA reads as TGTGCCAGTTGGTCTAGCGGGGGATACAATGAGCAGTTCTTC. Amino acids: CASWSSGGYNEQFF.

This clonotype showed up just a few times. The gene calls are TRBV20-1 and TRBJ2-1, with TRBD2 identical over 13 bases. Losses at the gene ends were 5 bases for V and 11 bases for J; bases not matched to a gene: 6. The CDR3 has 13 residues. Germline V CDR1 and CDR2: DFQATT, SNEGSKA (reference sequence). CDR3: CSAGGLAGTKQFF. CDR3 bases: TGCAGTGCTGGGGGACTAGCGGGAACTAAGCAGTTCTTC.

This rearrangement joins TRBV24-1 to TRBJ2-2; 14 nucleotides align to TRBD2. Germline values: CDR1 KGHDR, CDR2 SFDVKD. CDR3 length: 19 residues. The ends lost 3 bases at V and 3 bases at J; junction bases unmatched: 8. The CDR3 loop reads CATSDRLAGGPFDTGELFF. CDR3 DNA sequence: TGTGCCACCAGTGATCGACTAGCGGGGGGGCCTTTTGACACCGGGGAGCTGTTTTTT.

This clonotype came up a few times. This rearrangement joins TRBV10-3 to TRBJ2-1; either TRBD1 or TRBD2 may fit D (5 bases each). CDR1 is ENHRY, CDR2 SYGVKD, per germline. CDR3 length: 16 residues. V lost 2 bases, J lost 5 bases, and 16 bases lay in between. The CDR3 sequence is CAISEPHRDANNEQFF. CDR3 in DNA: TGTGCCATCAGTGAGCCCCATCGGGACGCAAACAATGAGCAGTTCTTC.

The chain combines TRBV29-1 with TRBJ2-1, with unresolved D. The germline gives CDR1 SQVTM, CDR2 ANQGSEA. This CDR3 comprises 12 residues. Trimming took off 4 bases at V and 8 bases at J, with 12 bases between the two ends. CDR3 bases: TGCAGCGTTGTCGGAAGGGTCCATGAGCAGTTCTTC. It is translated as CSVVGRVHEQFF.

The CDR3 spells CASSLVGQGANVLTF. The CDR3 coding sequence is TGTGCCAGCAGCTTGGTGGGACAAGGGGCCAACGTCCTGACTTTC. The chain couples TRBV5-6 to TRBJ2-6; D might be TRBD1 (6 bases). Trimming took off 0 bases at V and 4 bases at J, with 8 bases between the two ends. This CDR3 has 15 amino acids. Germline loops: CDR1 SGHDT, CDR2 YYEEEE.

This chain joins TRBV5-1 and TRBJ1-5; 8 bases map to TRBD1. The CDR3 is 15 amino acids. The junction had 4 bases not matched to a gene; V was cut back by 4 bases and J by 1 base. Germline CDR1 and CDR2: SGHRS and YFSETQ. CDR3: CASSRTGKSNQPQHF. CDR3 coding DNA: TGCGCCAGCAGCCGGACAGGGAAGAGCAATCAGCCCCAGCATTTT.

The chain recombines TRBV10-3 with TRBJ2-3; D is perhaps TRBD1 (5 bases). The V end lost 6 bases, the J end lost 5 bases, and 9 bases lay between the germline ends. CDR3 length equals 12 residues. Germline CDR1 and CDR2: ENHRY and SYGVKD. The CDR3 DNA is TGTGCCATCAGGCCTCAGGGAGATACGCAGTATTTT. Its protein product is CAIRPQGDTQYF.

This clonotype was seen a handful of times. This rearrangement joins TRBV11-2 to TRBJ2-2; a weak D match, TRBD1 (6 bases). The CDR3 totals 18 residues. V lost 5 bases, J lost 6 bases, and 25 bases lay in between. Germline loops: CDR1 SGHAT, CDR2 FQNNGV. Written as DNA, the CDR3 is TGTGCCAGCAGCACAGGGCGCACTACAGCCGTAAATCCCGGGGAGCTGTTTTTT. Translating it yields CASSTGRTTAVNPGELFF.

Ten or more counts support this clonotype. This sequence joins TRBV20-1 and TRBJ1-2, with unresolved D. The ends were cut back, 6 bases at V and 2 bases at J, with 13 bases in the middle. The CDR3 length is 13 residues. Germline values: CDR1 DFQATT, CDR2 SNEGSKA (reference sequence). CDR3 nucleotide sequence: TGCAGTGCGAGGTGGGCTGGGAACTATGGCTACACCTTC. Translation gives CSARWAGNYGYTF.

The table lists this clonotype with many counts. The rearrangement links TRBV5-1 to TRBJ1-3; D gene uncertain. The CDR3 runs to 14 residues. The germline CDR1 and CDR2 sequences are SGHRS and YFSETQ. V was shortened by 4 bases and J by 0 bases, with 8 bases between the two germline ends. CDR3 DNA sequence: TGCGCCAGCAGCCTGAGTAGCTCTGGAAACACCATATATTTT. Its protein is CASSLSSSGNTIYF.

V and J are TRBV18 and TRBJ2-2; D may be TRBD1 (6 bases). The CDR3 consists of 14 residues. V lost 3 bases and J lost 7, with 12 bases in between. Germline CDR1 and CDR2: KGHSH and LQKENI. In DNA, the CDR3 is TGTGCCAGCTCACCTCTGAGGGGACACGGGGAGCTGTTTTTT. This codes for CASSPLRGHGELFF.

This clonotype was counted at least ten times. V and J are TRBV7-3 and TRBJ1-1; tentatively, D is TRBD1 (5 bases). The germline CDR1 and CDR2 sequences are SGHTA and FQGTGA. The CDR3 sequence is 14 residues long. Trimming removed 5 bases from V and 3 bases from J, with 13 bases in between. Written as DNA, the CDR3 is TGTGCCAGCAGCACCGATGGGGGGTACACTGAAGCTTTCTTT. It yields the protein CASSTDGGYTEAFF. The full variable domain, with the rest looked up from reference TRBV7-3 and TRBJ1-1, is GAGVSQTPSNKVTEKGKYVELRCDPISGHTALYWYRQSLGQGPEFLIYFQGTGAADDSGLPNDRFFAVRPEGSVSTLKIQRTERGDSAVYLCASSTDGGYTEAFFGQGTRLTVV.

This clonotype has at least ten counts. This sequence joins TRBV7-2 and TRBJ2-3, with D possibly being TRBD2 (5 bases). V gave up 5 bases and J gave up 8 bases, with 14 bases separating them. This CDR3 contains 13 residues. CDR1 is SGHTA and CDR2 is FQGNSA in the germline V gene. CDR3 sequence reads: CASSPPLGSTQYF. The CDR3 coding sequence is TGTGCCAGCAGCCCCCCGTTGGGGAGTACGCAGTATTTT. The full variable domain, with the rest looked up from reference TRBV7-2 and TRBJ2-3, is GAGVSQSPSNKVTEKGKDVELRCDPISGHTALYWYRQSLGQGLEFLIYFQGNSAPDKSGLPSDRFSAERTGGSVSTLTIQRTQQEDSAVYLCASSPPLGSTQYFGPGTRLTVL.

This clonotype was seen at least ten times. This chain joins TRBV5-5 and TRBJ1-1; TRBD1 might be the D (6 bases). From germline, CDR1 is SGHKS and CDR2 YYEKEE (reference sequence). V shed 0 bases and J shed 1 base, with 10 bases lying between them. CDR3 length: 15 amino acids. CDR3 region: CASSLVGTWNTEAFF. DNA of the CDR3: TGTGCCAGCAGCTTGGTAGGGACATGGAACACTGAAGCTTTCTTT.

Comment on this clonotype: A much larger clone sits a single nucleotide away, making a read error possible. The V call is TRBV12-3 or TRBV12-4, the J call TRBJ2-2; perhaps D is TRBD1 or TRBD2 (6 bases each). The CDR3 extends over 16 amino acids. The CDR3 protein is CASSPLGARNTGGLFF. CDR3 DNA: TGTGCCAGCAGCCCCCTGGGGGCACGCAACACCGGGGGGCTGTTTTTT.

In its sample, this clonotype was seen a few times. This chain connects TRBV2 to TRBJ2-5, with 7 bases identical to TRBD2. The CDR3 covers 11 residues. After removal of 6 bases from V and 5 bases from J, the junction contained 0 bases not matched to a gene. Germline loops: CDR1 SNHLY, CDR2 FYNNEI. CDR3 sequence reads: CASRGGETQYF. CDR3 nucleotide sequence: TGTGCCAGCAGGGGAGGGGAGACCCAGTACTTC.